The T cell receptor beta chain under discussion was sequenced for a study of control samples from healthy donors and cancer patients. Some clones are missing from TCRdb's copy, which holds only in-frame ones; the method was immunoSEQ multiplex PCR. The sample holds 95,000 to 120,000 clones, 82% seen once. The CDR3 contains 13 residues. Germline CDR1 and CDR2: LNHDA and SQIVND (reference sequence). Trimming left V 5 bases short and J 1 base short, with 8 bases between. The rearrangement joins TRBV19 to TRBJ1-2; D call uncertain. The clonotype originates from a man between 18 and 35 years old in good health. Sequenced: blood. The CDR3 loop reads CASSAAFNYGYTF. CDR3 in DNA: TGTGCCAGTAGTGCCGCCTTTAACTATGGCTACACCTTC.